This TCR beta chain is drawn from a study of OX40 agonist ivuxolimab in advanced cancers. The CDR3 is 11 amino acids. Germline-derived CDR1 and CDR2 are MNHEY and SVGAGI. Trimming left V 8 bases short and J 5 bases short, with 7 bases between. Produced via immunoSEQ multiplex PCR; TCRdb's table is partial and in-frame only. The profile shows roughly 92,000 clones, roughly 89% of them singletons. The source is an adult with an advanced solid tumor such as melanoma, head and neck, liver or kidney cancer. This chain connects TRBV6-5 to TRBJ2-1; unclear D gene. Here the sequenced sample was CD4+ or CD8+ T cells sorted from blood, taken in a trial of the OX40 agonist ivuxolimab. The CDR3 reads CASGSNNEQFF. Written as DNA, the CDR3 is TGTGCCAGCGGATCAAACAATGAGCAGTTCTTC.